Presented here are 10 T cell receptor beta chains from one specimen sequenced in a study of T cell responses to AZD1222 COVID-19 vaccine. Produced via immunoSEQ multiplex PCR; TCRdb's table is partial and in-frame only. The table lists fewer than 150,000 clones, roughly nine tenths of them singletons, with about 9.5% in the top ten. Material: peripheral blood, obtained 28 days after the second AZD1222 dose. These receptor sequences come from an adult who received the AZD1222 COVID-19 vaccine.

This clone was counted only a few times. This CDR3 is CASPKEGHRTEKLFF. CDR3 nucleotide sequence: TGTGCCAGCCCAAAGGAAGGCCATCGGACTGAAAAACTGTTTTTT. The V and J genes are TRBV5-5 and TRBJ1-4, with D unresolved. The length of the CDR3 is 15 residues. Germline V lookup: CDR1 SGHKS, CDR2 YYEKEE (reference sequence). V shed 7 bases and J shed 7 bases, with 20 bases lying between them.

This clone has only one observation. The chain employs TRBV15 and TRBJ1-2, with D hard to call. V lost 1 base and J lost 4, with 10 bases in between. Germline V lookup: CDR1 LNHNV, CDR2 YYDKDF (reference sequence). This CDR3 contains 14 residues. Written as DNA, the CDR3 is TGTGCCACCAGCAGAGGTAACGTTGGCTATGGCTACACCTTC. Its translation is CATSRGNVGYGYTF.

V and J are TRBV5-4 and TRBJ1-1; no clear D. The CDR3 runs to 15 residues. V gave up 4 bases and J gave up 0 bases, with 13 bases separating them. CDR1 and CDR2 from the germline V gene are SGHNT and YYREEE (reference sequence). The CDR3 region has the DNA TGTGCCAGCAGCACCCCCCCCAACATGAACACTGAAGCTTTCTTT. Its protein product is CASSTPPNMNTEAFF.

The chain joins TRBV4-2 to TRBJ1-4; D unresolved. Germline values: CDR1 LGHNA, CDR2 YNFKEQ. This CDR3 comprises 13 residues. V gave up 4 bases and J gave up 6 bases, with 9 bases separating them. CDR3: CASSLISDEKLFF. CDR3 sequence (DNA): TGTGCCAGCAGCCTAATCAGTGATGAAAAACTGTTTTTT.

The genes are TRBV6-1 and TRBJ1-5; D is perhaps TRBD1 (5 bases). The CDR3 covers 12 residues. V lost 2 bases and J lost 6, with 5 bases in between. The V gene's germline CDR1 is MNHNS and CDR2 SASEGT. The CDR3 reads CASSERGQPQHF. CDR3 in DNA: TGTGCCAGCAGTGAAAGGGGTCAGCCCCAGCATTTT.

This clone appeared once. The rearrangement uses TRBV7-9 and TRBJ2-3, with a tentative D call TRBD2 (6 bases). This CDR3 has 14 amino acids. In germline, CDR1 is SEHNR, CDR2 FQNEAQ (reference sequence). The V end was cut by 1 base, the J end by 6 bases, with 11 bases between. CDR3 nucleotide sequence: TGTGCCAGCAGCTTAGGGCTTAGCGGCGATACGCAGTATTTT. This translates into CASSLGLSGDTQYF.

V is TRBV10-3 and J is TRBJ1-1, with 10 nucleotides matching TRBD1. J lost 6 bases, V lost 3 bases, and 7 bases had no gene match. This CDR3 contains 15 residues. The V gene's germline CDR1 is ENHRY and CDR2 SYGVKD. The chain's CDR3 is CAISEDRGLNPEAFF. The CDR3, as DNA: TGTGCCATCAGTGAAGACAGGGGGCTTAATCCTGAAGCTTTCTTT.

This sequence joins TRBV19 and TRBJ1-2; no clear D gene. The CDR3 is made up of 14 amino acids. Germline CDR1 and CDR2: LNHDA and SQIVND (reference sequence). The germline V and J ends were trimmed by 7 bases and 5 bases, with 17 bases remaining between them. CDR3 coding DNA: TGTGCCAGTACCGCAAGTGTGACGGGATATGGCTACACCTTC. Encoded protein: CASTASVTGYGYTF.

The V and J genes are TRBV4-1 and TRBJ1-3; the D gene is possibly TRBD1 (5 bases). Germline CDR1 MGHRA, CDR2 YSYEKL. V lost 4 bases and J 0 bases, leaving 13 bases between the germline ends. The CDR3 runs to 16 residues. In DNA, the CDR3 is TGCGCCAGCAGCCCGTACAGGACAAGCTCTGGAAACACCATATATTTT. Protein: CASSPYRTSSGNTIYF.

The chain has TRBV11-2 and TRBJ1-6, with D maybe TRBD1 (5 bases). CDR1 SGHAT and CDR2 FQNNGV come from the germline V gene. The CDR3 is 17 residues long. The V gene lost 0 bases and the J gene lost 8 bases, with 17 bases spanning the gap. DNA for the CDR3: TGTGCCAGCAGCTTAGATAAGGGGCTATGGCGGGATTCACCCCTCCACTTT. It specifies CASSLDKGLWRDSPLHF.